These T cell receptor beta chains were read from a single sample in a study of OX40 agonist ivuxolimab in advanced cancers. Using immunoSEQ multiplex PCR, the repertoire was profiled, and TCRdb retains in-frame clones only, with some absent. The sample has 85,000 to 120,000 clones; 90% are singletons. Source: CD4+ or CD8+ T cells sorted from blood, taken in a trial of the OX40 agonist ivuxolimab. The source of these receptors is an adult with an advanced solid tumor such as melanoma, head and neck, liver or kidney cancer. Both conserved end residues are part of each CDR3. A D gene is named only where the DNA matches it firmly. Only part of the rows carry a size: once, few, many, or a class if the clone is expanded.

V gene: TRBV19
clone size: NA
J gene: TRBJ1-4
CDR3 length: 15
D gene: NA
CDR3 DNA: TGTGCCAGTAGTATGAGTCTAACTGGGGGTGAAAAACTGTTTTTT
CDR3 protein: CASSMSLTGGEKLFF

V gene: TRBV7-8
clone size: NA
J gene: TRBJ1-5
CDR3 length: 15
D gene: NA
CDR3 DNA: TGTGCCAGCAGCTTAGTGGCGACTACCAATCAGCCCCAGCATTTT
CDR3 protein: CASSLVATTNQPQHF

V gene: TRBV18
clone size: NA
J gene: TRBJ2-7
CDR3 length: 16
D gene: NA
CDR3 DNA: TGTGCCAGCTCACCCTCAACCGGGACAACAACCTACGAGCAGTACTTC
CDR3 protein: CASSPSTGTTTYEQYF

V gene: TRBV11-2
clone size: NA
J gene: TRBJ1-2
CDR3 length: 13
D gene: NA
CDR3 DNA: TGTGCCAGCAGCTTTCCCGGTTTATATGGCTACACCTTC
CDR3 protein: CASSFPGLYGYTF

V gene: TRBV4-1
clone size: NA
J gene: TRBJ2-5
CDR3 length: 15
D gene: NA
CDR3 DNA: TGCGCCAGCAGCCGGACCGGGGCCCCCTTGGAGACCCAGTACTTC
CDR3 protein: CASSRTGAPLETQYF

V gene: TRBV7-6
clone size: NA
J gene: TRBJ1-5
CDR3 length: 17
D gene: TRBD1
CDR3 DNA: TGTGCCAGCAGCCCACGACAGGGGGTGGTTGGCAATCAGCCCCAGCATTTT
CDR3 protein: CASSPRQGVVGNQPQHF

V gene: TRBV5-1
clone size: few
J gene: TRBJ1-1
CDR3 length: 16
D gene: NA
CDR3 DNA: TGCGCCAGCAGCTTGGGCCCAGCTAACCTAAACACTGAAGCTTTCTTT
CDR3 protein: CASSLGPANLNTEAFF

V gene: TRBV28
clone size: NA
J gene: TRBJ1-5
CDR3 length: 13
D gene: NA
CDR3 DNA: TGTGCCACCCAGAGTTATAGCAATCAGCCCCAGCATTTT
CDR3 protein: CATQSYSNQPQHF

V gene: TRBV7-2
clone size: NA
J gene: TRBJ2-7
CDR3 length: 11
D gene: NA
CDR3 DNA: TGTGCCAGCAGCGCCGCCTACGAGCAGTACTTC
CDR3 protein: CASSAAYEQYF

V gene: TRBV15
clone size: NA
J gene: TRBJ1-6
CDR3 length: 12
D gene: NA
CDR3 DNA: TGTGCCACCAGCAGACCCTCCTCACCCCTCCACTTT
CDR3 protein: CATSRPSSPLHF

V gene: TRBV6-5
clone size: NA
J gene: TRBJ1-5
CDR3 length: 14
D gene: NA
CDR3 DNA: TGTGCCAGCAGTTTGGAAGGGCCTCAGAAGCCCCAGCATTTT
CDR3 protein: CASSLEGPQKPQHF

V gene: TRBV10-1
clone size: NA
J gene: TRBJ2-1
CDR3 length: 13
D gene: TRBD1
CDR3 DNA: TGCGCCAGCAGTGCTCAGGGGGCGATTGAGCAGTTCTTC
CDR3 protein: CASSAQGAIEQFF

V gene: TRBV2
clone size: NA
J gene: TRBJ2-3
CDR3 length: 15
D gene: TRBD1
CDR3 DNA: TGTGCCAGCAGGGCAGGGGGCGCAAACACAGATACGCAGTATTTT
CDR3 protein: CASRAGGANTDTQYF

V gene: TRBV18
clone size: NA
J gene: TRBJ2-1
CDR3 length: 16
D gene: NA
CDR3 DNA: TGTGCCAGCTCACCGATCCTGGTTCGTGCCTACAATGAGCAGTTCTTC
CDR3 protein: CASSPILVRAYNEQFF

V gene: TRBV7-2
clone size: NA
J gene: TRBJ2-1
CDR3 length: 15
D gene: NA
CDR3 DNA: TGTGCCAGCAGCTTAGACTGGGGGACCTTCAATGAGCAGTTCTTC
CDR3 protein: CASSLDWGTFNEQFF

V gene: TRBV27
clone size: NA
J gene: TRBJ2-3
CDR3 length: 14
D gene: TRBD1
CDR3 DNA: TGTGCCAGCAGATCCGACAGGGGGGTAGATACGCAGTATTTT
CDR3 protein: CASRSDRGVDTQYF

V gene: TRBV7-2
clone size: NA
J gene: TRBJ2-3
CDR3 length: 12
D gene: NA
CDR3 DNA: TGTGCCAGCAGTCCAGGGGGACTAGGGGGGCATTTT
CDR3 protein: CASSPGGLGGHF

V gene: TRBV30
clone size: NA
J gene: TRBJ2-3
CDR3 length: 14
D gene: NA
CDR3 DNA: TGTGCCTGGGCCGGGACACCCCCAGGCAATACGCAGTATTTT
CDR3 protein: CAWAGTPPGNTQYF

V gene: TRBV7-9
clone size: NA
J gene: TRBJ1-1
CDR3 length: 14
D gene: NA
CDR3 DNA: TGTGCCAGCAGCTTTCCACGGGAGAACACTGAAGCTTTCTTT
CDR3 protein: CASSFPRENTEAFF

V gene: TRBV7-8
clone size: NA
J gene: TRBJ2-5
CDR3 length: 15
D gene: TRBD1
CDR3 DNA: TGTGCCAGCAGCCGCAGACAGGGGGCCTTGGAGACCCAGTACTTC
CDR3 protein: CASSRRQGALETQYF

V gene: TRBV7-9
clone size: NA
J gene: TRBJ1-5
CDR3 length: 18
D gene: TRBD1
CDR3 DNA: TGTGCCAGCAGCCCGGTTGGTCCCGGGACAGGGGTGGGTCAGCCCCAGCATTTT
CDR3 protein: CASSPVGPGTGVGQPQHF

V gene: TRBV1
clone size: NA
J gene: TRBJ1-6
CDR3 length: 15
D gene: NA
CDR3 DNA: TGCACCAGCAGCCAACCCAGGGAGTATAATTCACCCCTCCACTTT
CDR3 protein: CTSSQPREYNSPLHF

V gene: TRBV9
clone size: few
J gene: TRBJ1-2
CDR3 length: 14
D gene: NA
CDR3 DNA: TGTGCCAGCAGCGGTTTTACGGCGGGCTATGGCTACACCTTC
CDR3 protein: CASSGFTAGYGYTF

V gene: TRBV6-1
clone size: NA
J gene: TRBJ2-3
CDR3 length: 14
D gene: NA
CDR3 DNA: TGTGCCAGCAGTGAACGAGGTCTCACGGATACGCAGTATTTT
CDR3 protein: CASSERGLTDTQYF

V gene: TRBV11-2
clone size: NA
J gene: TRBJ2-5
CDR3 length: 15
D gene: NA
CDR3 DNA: TGTGCCAGCAGCCCTAGGACAGACGATCGGGAGACCCAGTACTTC
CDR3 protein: CASSPRTDDRETQYF

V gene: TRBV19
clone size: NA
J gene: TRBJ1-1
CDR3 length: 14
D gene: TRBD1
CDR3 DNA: TGTGCCAGTAGGGGACAGGGCTTGGACACTGAAGCTTTCTTT
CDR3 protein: CASRGQGLDTEAFF

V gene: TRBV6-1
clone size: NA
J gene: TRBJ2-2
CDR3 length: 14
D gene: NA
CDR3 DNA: TGTGCCAGCGTTTGGGGCAGGAACACCGGGGAGCTGTTTTTT
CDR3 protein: CASVWGRNTGELFF

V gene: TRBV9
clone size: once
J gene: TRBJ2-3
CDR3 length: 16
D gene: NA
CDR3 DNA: TGTGCCAGCAGCGTAAGCAACGGAAGAAACACAGATACGCAGTATTTT
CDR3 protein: CASSVSNGRNTDTQYF

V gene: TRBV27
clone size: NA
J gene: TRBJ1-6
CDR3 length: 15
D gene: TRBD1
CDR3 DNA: TGTGCCAGCAGTTTAGCCGGGACAGGTATCACGCCCCTCCACTTT
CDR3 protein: CASSLAGTGITPLHF

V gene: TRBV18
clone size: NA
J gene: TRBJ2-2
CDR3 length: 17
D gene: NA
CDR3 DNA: TGTGCCAGCTCACTCCGCCAGGGGGGCCTCAACACCGGGGAGCTGTTTTTT
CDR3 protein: CASSLRQGGLNTGELFF

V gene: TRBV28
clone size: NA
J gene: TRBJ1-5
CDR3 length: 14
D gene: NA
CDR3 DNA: TGTGCCAGCAGTCTTGGGCCGGCGGGGCAGCCCCAGCATTTT
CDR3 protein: CASSLGPAGQPQHF

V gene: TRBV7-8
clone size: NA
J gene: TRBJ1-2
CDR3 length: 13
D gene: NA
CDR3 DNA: TGTGCCAGCAGCTTACAAGGGGTTTATGGCTACACCTTC
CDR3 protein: CASSLQGVYGYTF

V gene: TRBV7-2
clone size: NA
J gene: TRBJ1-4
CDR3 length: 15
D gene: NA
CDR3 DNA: TGTGCCAGCAGCCTATCACAGGCAACTAATGAAAAACTGTTTTTT
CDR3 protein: CASSLSQATNEKLFF

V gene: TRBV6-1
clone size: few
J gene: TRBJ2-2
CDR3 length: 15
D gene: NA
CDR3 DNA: TGTGCCAGCAGGGGTCTATTGGTCCTGGGCGGGGAGCTGTTTTTT
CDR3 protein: CASRGLLVLGGELFF

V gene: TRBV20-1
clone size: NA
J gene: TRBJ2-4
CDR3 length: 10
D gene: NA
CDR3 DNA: TGCAGTGCTAGTAGGGCCATTCAGTACTTC
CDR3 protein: CSASRAIQYF

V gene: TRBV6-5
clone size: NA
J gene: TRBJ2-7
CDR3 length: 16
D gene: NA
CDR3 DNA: TGTGCCAGCAGTTACTCAGGGGCTATTCTCTCCTACGAGCAGTACTTC
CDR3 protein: CASSYSGAILSYEQYF

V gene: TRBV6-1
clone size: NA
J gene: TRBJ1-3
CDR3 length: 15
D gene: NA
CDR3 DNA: TGTGCCAGCAGGGAAATACAGGGTGCTGGAAACACCATATATTTT
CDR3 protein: CASREIQGAGNTIYF

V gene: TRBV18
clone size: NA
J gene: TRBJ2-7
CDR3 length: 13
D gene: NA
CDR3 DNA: TGTGCCAGCTCACCCGGGGATCAATACGAGCAGTACTTC
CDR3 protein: CASSPGDQYEQYF

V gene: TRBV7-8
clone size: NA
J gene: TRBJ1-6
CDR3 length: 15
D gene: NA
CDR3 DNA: TGTGCCAGCAGCTTAGTGGGGTCCCATAATTCACCCCTCCACTTT
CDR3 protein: CASSLVGSHNSPLHF

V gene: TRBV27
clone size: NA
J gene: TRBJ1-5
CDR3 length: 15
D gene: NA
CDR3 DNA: TGTGCCAGCCGGGGGGCGACGGATAGCAATCAGCCCCAGCATTTT
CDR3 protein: CASRGATDSNQPQHF

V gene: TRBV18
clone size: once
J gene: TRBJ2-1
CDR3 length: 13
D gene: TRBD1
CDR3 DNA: TGTGCCAGCTCACCGCAGGGGGCTAATGAGCAGTTCTTC
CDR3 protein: CASSPQGANEQFF

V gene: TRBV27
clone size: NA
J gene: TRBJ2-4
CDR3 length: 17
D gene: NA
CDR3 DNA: TGTGCCAGCAGTCTAGGACAGTGGGCGATAGCCAAAAACATTCAGTACTTC
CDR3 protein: CASSLGQWAIAKNIQYF

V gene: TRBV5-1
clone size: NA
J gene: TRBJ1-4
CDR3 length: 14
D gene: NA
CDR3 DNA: TGCGCCAGCAGCCAAGACAGGTTTAATGAAAAACTGTTTTTT
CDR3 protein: CASSQDRFNEKLFF

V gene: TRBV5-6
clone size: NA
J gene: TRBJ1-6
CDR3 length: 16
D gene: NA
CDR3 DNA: TGTGCCAGCAGCACATATAGGGCAGGGATGAGATCACCCCTCCACTTT
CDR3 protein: CASSTYRAGMRSPLHF

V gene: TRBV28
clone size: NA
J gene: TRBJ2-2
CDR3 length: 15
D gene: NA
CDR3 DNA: TGTGCCAGCGGCACCGGGACGATGAACACCGGGGAGCTGTTTTTT
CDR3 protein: CASGTGTMNTGELFF

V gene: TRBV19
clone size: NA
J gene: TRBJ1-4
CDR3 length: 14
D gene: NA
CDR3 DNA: TGTGCCAGTAGTCCTCCGTGGGCTCAGGAAAAACTGTTTTTT
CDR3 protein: CASSPPWAQEKLFF

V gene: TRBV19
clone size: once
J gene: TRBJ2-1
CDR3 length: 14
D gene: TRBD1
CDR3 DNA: TGTGCCAGTAGTAGGGGACAGGGGGCGGAAGAGCAGTTCTTC
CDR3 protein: CASSRGQGAEEQFF

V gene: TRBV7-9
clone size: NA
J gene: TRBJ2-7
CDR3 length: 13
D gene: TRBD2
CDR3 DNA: TGTGCCTCTCGGGGGGGCAATTCCTACGAGCAGTACTTC
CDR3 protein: CASRGGNSYEQYF

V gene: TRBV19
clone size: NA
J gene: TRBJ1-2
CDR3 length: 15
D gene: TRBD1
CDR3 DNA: TGTGCCAGTAGTATAATAGGGGGCCCGGACTATGGCTACACCTTC
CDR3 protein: CASSIIGGPDYGYTF

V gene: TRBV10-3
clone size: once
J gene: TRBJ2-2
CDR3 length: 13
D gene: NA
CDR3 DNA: TGTGCCATCAGGCCCCAGGTTTCCGGGGAGCTGTTTTTT
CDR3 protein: CAIRPQVSGELFF